Below, 21 T cell receptor beta chains from the same sample are listed, as sequenced in a study of Ad26.COV2.S vaccination and SARS-CoV-2 variants. Treatment reported: roughly 18 received Ad26.COV2.S at low or high dose, single or two shots; roughly five received placebo; per-sample allocation not given. Samples came from day 63 after the first vaccine or placebo injection. Method: immunoSEQ multiplex PCR; TCRdb's copy keeps in-frame clones and lacks some. The sample carries 400,000 to 500,000 clones, roughly 87% recorded once. Sequenced here: peripheral blood, sampled in a trial of Ad26.COV2.S vaccine versus placebo. The origin of the receptors is a person aged 18 to 65 who received the Ad26.COV2.S COVID-19 vaccine or a placebo.

V gene TRBV6-5 combines with J gene TRBJ1-4; D is possibly TRBD1 (5 bases). This CDR3 region has 16 residues. The V and J ends lost 4 bases and 7 bases respectively, with 19 bases between them. CDR1 MNHEY and CDR2 SVGAGI come from the germline V gene. The CDR3 DNA is TGTGCCAGCAGTTTGGACACGGGGGACCCTATTGAAAAACTGTTTTTT. Translation gives CASSLDTGDPIEKLFF.

The chain recombines TRBV9 with TRBJ2-1, with D tentatively TRBD1 or TRBD2 (5 bases each). Germline V gene sequence: CDR1 SGDLS, CDR2 YYNGEE. Trimming removed 8 bases at V and 2 bases at J, with 14 bases between. The CDR3 runs to 14 residues. Written as DNA, the CDR3 is TGTGCCAGTCGAAAGGTGGGGGCCTACAATGAGCAGTTCTTC. This sequence encodes CASRKVGAYNEQFF.

This clone was seen just once. CDR3 loop: CASSSGQGVDSPLHF. DNA of the CDR3: TGTGCCAGTAGTTCCGGACAGGGGGTAGATTCACCCCTCCACTTT. V is TRBV19 and J is TRBJ1-6; TRBD1 matches 10 bases. The CDR3 consists of 15 residues. The V gene's germline CDR1 is LNHDA and CDR2 SQIVND (reference sequence). V shed 5 bases, J shed 8 bases, and the junction held 6 bases outside the gene matches.

CDR3 sequence reads: CASSPGLAGASSYNEQFF. The CDR3 region has the DNA TGTGCCAGCAGTCCGGGACTAGCGGGGGCTAGCTCCTACAATGAGCAGTTCTTC. J is TRBJ2-1 and V is TRBV2, with TRBD2 matching over 14 bases. Per germline, CDR1 SNHLY and CDR2 FYNNEI. After removal of 5 bases from V and 0 bases from J, the junction contained 6 bases not matched to a gene. This CDR3 is built from 18 residues.

The genes are TRBV10-3 and TRBJ2-6; the D is unclear. V gave up 3 bases and J gave up 1 base, with 4 bases separating them. Germline assignment: CDR1 ENHRY and CDR2 SYGVKD. The CDR3 is 14 amino acids. The CDR3: CAISESSGANVLTF. CDR3 nucleotides: TGTGCCATCAGTGAATCATCTGGGGCCAACGTCCTGACTTTC.

The chain joins TRBV2 to TRBJ1-2; D call uncertain. This CDR3 comprises 12 residues. V lost 6 bases, J lost 1 base, and 6 bases lay in between. Germline V gives CDR1 SNHLY, CDR2 FYNNEI. CDR3 in amino acids: CASRHHNYGYTF. DNA for the CDR3: TGTGCCAGCAGACATCATAACTATGGCTACACCTTC.

V gene TRBV12-3 or TRBV12-4 combines with J gene TRBJ1-6; D is ambiguous. CDR3 length: 13 amino acids. The ends were cut back, 5 bases at V and 7 bases at J, with 9 bases in the middle. In DNA form, the CDR3 reads TGTGCCAGCAGTCCCGGTCCGAATTCACCCCTCCACTTT. This codes for CASSPGPNSPLHF.

This clone was observed a single time. DNA of the CDR3: TGTGCCAGCTCCAGTGGACGGGGGAATGAGCAGTTCTTC. It is translated as CASSSGRGNEQFF. The rearrangement uses TRBV9 and TRBJ2-1; D might be TRBD2 (6 bases). The germline V and J ends were trimmed by 7 bases and 7 bases, with 15 bases remaining between them. Germline V gene sequence: CDR1 SGDLS, CDR2 YYNGEE. The CDR3 is 13 amino acids.

The genes are TRBV14 and TRBJ2-2, with a possible D match to TRBD1 (5 bases). The CDR3 totals 17 residues. In germline, CDR1 is SGHDN, CDR2 FVKESK. Between the trimmed V and J ends, which lost 2 bases and 6 bases, there was a span of 19 bases. CDR3 sequence (DNA): TGTGCCAGCAGCCAACCGACCCCGGACAATTTCGCCGGGGAGCTGTTTTTT. It is translated as CASSQPTPDNFAGELFF. The complete variable domain, with remaining parts taken from reference TRBV14 and TRBJ2-2, reads EAGVTQFPSHSVIEKGQTVTLRCDPISGHDNLYWYRRVMGKEIKFLLHFVKESKQDESGMPNNRFLAERTGGTYSTLKVQPAELEDSGVYFCASSQPTPDNFAGELFFGEGSRLTVL.

V gene TRBV27 combines with J gene TRBJ2-4, with D unresolved. The germline V gene encodes CDR1 MNHEY and CDR2 SMNVEV (reference sequence). Trimming removed 0 bases at V and 3 bases at J, with 3 bases between. The CDR3 is made up of 13 amino acids. This chain's CDR3 is CASSLSVKNIQYF. CDR3 bases: TGTGCCAGCAGTTTATCAGTCAAAAACATTCAGTACTTC.

The chain combines TRBV3-1 (or the pseudogene TRBV3-2) with TRBJ1-2, with TRBD1 as a possible D gene (5 bases). Germline CDR1 LGHDT, CDR2 YNNKEL (reference sequence). The ends were cut back, 4 bases at V and 5 bases at J, with 8 bases in the middle. This CDR3 spans 12 amino acids. The CDR3: CASSLGAYGYTF. The CDR3 DNA sequence: TGTGCCAGCAGCCTCGGGGCTTATGGCTACACCTTC.

This clone is a singleton in its sample. The chain joins TRBV12-3 or TRBV12-4 to TRBJ1-5; D is unclear. The CDR3 contains 12 residues. Trimming pared 11 bases from V and 0 bases from J, leaving 8 bases between. The DNA of the CDR3 is TGTGCCCCTCCAGTTAGCAATCAGCCCCAGCATTTT. Translated: CAPPVSNQPQHF.

The rearrangement joins TRBV18 to TRBJ2-5, with D maybe TRBD1 (6 bases). This CDR3 has 15 amino acids. Germline CDR1 and CDR2: KGHSH and LQKENI. V lost 3 bases and J lost 7, with 18 bases in between. CDR3 in DNA: TGTGCCAGCTCACCTATTTGGACAGCGACGGGGACCCAGTACTTC. Translating it yields CASSPIWTATGTQYF.

This CDR3 is CASSTGDQALHF. CDR3 DNA sequence: TGTGCCAGCAGCACCGGGGACCAAGCCCTCCACTTT. The chain recombines TRBV5-6 with TRBJ1-6; tentative D call: TRBD1 (5 bases). With 4 bases removed from V and 14 bases from J, the gap between germline ends came to 13 bases. CDR3 size: 12 residues. In germline, CDR1 is SGHDT, CDR2 YYEEEE.

The V gene is TRBV6-2 or TRBV6-3, the J gene TRBJ2-7; no reliable D call. V gave up 5 bases and J gave up 1 base, with 6 bases separating them. Germline CDR1 reads MNHEY; CDR2 reads SVGEGT. The CDR3 extends over 12 amino acids. The CDR3 here is CASSPRSYEQYV. In DNA, the CDR3 is TGTGCCAGCAGTCCCCGTTCCTACGAGCAGTACGTC.

The V call is TRBV6-6, the J call TRBJ1-2; D perhaps matches TRBD1 (6 bases). V shed 5 bases and J shed 7 bases, with 14 bases lying between them. The CDR3 covers 13 residues. From germline, CDR1 is MNHNY and CDR2 SVGAGI (reference sequence). CDR3 region: CASSPTGQGGYTF. The CDR3 DNA sequence: TGTGCCAGCAGTCCAACAGGGCAAGGTGGCTACACCTTC.

The rearrangement joins TRBV4-1 to TRBJ2-3; D is unclear. The CDR3 runs 15 residues. V was cut by 0 bases and J by 2 bases, with 9 bases left in between. Germline V gene sequence: CDR1 MGHRA, CDR2 YSYEKL. The CDR3 DNA sequence: TGCGCCAGCAGCCAAGAGGAAAGGGCCACAGATACGCAGTATTTT. This encodes CASSQEERATDTQYF.

V usage is TRBV18 and J usage is TRBJ2-7; no clear D. The CDR3 extends over 12 amino acids. Germline V gene sequence: CDR1 KGHSH, CDR2 LQKENI. Trimming removed 3 bases at V and 5 bases at J, with 8 bases between. CDR3 sequence reads: CASSPGLDEQYF. The DNA of the CDR3 is TGTGCCAGCTCACCGGGTTTGGACGAGCAGTACTTC.

The J gene is TRBJ1-4, the V gene TRBV29-1, with TRBD1 identical over 7 bases. J lost 4 bases, V lost 6 bases, and 5 bases had no gene match. Germline CDR1 SQVTM, CDR2 ANQGSEA. This CDR3 is 13 amino acids long. DNA for the CDR3: TGCAGCGTCGCGGGACAGAGTAATGAAAAACTGTTTTTT. This encodes CSVAGQSNEKLFF.

The chain carries TRBV5-4 and TRBJ2-1; 7 nucleotides line up with TRBD1. The ends lost 0 bases at V and 0 bases at J; junction bases unmatched: 12. This CDR3 has 19 amino acids. Per germline, CDR1 SGHNT and CDR2 YYREEE (reference sequence). DNA for the CDR3: TGTGCCAGCAGCTTGGGTAATACAGGGGCGTCGAGCTCCTACAATGAGCAGTTCTTC. This codes for CASSLGNTGASSSYNEQFF.

V usage is TRBV6-5 and J usage is TRBJ1-2, with unresolved D. The CDR3 spans 14 residues. CDR1 and CDR2 (germline): MNHEY, SVGAGI. Deletions cut 2 bases from V and 8 bases from J, with 15 bases between. CDR3 loop: CASSYGWNYGGYTF. In nucleotides, the CDR3 is TGTGCCAGCAGTTACGGCTGGAACTACGGCGGCTACACCTTC.